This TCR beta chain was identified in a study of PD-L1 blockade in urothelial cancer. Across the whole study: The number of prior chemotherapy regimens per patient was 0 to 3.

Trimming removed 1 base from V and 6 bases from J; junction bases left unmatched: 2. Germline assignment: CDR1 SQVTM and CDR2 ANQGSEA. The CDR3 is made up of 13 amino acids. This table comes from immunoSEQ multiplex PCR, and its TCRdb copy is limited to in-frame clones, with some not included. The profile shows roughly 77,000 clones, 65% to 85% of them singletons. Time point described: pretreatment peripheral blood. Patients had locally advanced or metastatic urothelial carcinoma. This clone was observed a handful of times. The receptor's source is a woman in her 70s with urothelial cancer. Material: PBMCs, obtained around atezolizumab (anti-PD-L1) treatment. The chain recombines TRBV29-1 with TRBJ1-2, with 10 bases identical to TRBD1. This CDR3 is CSVEVGQGNGYTF. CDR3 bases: TGCAGCGTTGAAGTGGGACAGGGGAATGGCTACACCTTC.